These 20 T cell receptor beta chains share one sample of origin, sequenced in a study of post-analysis software for immune sequencing data. Study observations and caveats: The study found TRBV5-6, TRBV5-1 and TRBV20-1 among five or six TRBV segments more frequent in patients than controls.

For these TCRs, the target antigens are not known. Unique-molecular-identifier-tagged TCR beta cDNA libraries were used. One entry per CDR3 protein, called by TCRdb with MiXCR from the PCR reads. Of hundreds of thousands of distinct CDR3 sequences listed, 53% are singletons. Material for sequencing was blood. The source of these receptors is a girl aged 10-17 years with multiple sclerosis.

This clonotype was seen more than once but under ten times. This sequence joins TRBV20-1 and TRBJ2-5; TRBD1 aligns across 9 bases. Trimming took 6 bases from V and 5 from J; bases not matched to a gene: 7. Germline V CDR1 and CDR2: DFQATT, SNEGSKA (reference sequence). The CDR3 runs 13 residues. In DNA, the CDR3 is TGCAGTGCCACCGGGACAGGGATGGAGACCCAGTACTTC. Translated, it gives CSATGTGMETQYF.

The J gene is TRBJ2-1, the V gene TRBV15; D remains unclear. Trimming removed 0 bases from V and 6 bases from J, with 12 bases in between. The CDR3 runs 15 residues. CDR1 and CDR2 from the germline V gene are LNHNV and YYDKDF (reference sequence). This chain's CDR3 is CATSRDWLGRNEQFF. The DNA for the CDR3 is TGTGCCACCAGCAGAGATTGGCTGGGCCGCAATGAGCAGTTCTTC.

This sequence joins TRBV10-3 and TRBJ1-5; D call uncertain. From germline, CDR1 is ENHRY and CDR2 SYGVKD. The CDR3 covers 13 residues. Trimming stripped 6 bases from V and 4 bases from J, with 10 bases between. The chain's CDR3 is CAISGKENQPQHF. CDR3 nucleotides: TGTGCCATCAGCGGAAAGGAGAATCAGCCCCAGCATTTT.

This clonotype was detected a few times. CDR3 loop: CSVEAGFSYNEQFF. Here the CDR3 DNA reads TGCAGCGTTGAGGCAGGGTTCTCCTACAATGAGCAGTTCTTC. V is TRBV29-1 and J is TRBJ2-1; D is possibly TRBD1 (5 bases). The CDR3 totals 14 residues. V was shortened by 3 bases and J by 0 bases, with 9 bases between the two germline ends. Germline CDR1 SQVTM, CDR2 ANQGSEA.

In the case of this clonotype: The junction and the germline gene differ at one end; a read error may be behind it. The chain carries TRBV4-1 and TRBJ2-4; D is tentatively TRBD1 or TRBD2 (5 bases each). Looked up from germline, CDR1 is MGHRA and CDR2 is YSYEKL. This CDR3 has 17 residues. The DNA for the CDR3 is TGCGCCAGTAGCCAGGTCGGGACCTCACGAGCCAAAAACATTCAGTACTTC. This sequence encodes CASSQVGTSRAKNIQYF.

This sequence joins TRBV5-5 and TRBJ2-5; a weak D match, TRBD2 (6 bases). V lost 2 bases to trimming and J lost 0 bases, with 14 bases between them. Germline CDR1 SGHKS, CDR2 YYEKEE (reference sequence). There are 16 residues in the CDR3. In nucleotides, the CDR3 is TGTGCCAGCAGCTTTAGACTAGGGCCGTACCAAGAGACCCAGTACTTC. Amino acid sequence: CASSFRLGPYQETQYF.

This chain joins TRBV20-1 and TRBJ1-2; D is undetermined. Germline values: CDR1 DFQATT, CDR2 SNEGSKA (reference sequence). The germline V and J ends were trimmed by 5 bases and 4 bases, with 14 bases remaining between them. CDR3 length: 13 amino acids. CDR3 in DNA: TGCAGTGCTTCTGCCTCCTTTAGCTATGGCTACACCTTC. It yields the protein CSASASFSYGYTF.

This clonotype was seen more than once but under ten times. The chain carries TRBV29-1 and TRBJ2-3; the D is unclear. V gave up 6 bases and J gave up 1 base, with 14 bases separating them. The germline V gene encodes CDR1 SQVTM and CDR2 ANQGSEA. The CDR3 has 14 residues. The CDR3 nucleotides read TGCAGCGTAGTTAGACCAACCGGCACAGATACGCAGTATTTT. This translates into CSVVRPTGTDTQYF.

This chain connects TRBV7-8 to TRBJ2-5; 7 bases map to TRBD2. Per germline, CDR1 SGHVS and CDR2 FQNEAQ. Trimming cost V 0 bases and J 1 base; bases outside gene matches: 8. The CDR3 extends over 17 amino acids. In DNA form, the CDR3 reads TGTGCCAGCAGCTTAGCCGGTGGGAGGGAAATCCAAGAGACCCAGTACTTC. This encodes CASSLAGGREIQETQYF.

This clonotype was picked up a small number of times. J is TRBJ2-3 and V is TRBV2; D is ambiguous. From germline, CDR1 is SNHLY and CDR2 FYNNEI. The CDR3 totals 14 residues. The V end was cut by 7 bases, the J end by 0 bases, with 11 bases between. Written as DNA, the CDR3 is TGTGCCAGCATCCGGGCCGCTAGCACAGATACGCAGTATTTT. Its translation: CASIRAASTDTQYF.

The chain is built from TRBV20-1 and TRBJ2-5; a possible D gene is TRBD2 (6 bases). The assigned J gene may be wrong: the sequence end matches TRBJ2-7 better. This CDR3 has 15 residues. The V gene's germline CDR1 is DFQATT and CDR2 SNEGSKA (reference sequence). The DNA for the CDR3 is TGCAGTGCTAGTACCCTGGGACTCCCACCCTACGAGCAGTACTTC. This translates into CSASTLGLPPYEQYF.

This chain uses TRBV9 with TRBJ2-5, with D uncertain. Per germline, CDR1 SGDLS and CDR2 YYNGEE. The CDR3 extends over 13 amino acids. The germline V and J ends were trimmed by 0 bases and 5 bases, with 8 bases remaining between them. CDR3 in amino acids: CASSVADFETQYF. CDR3 DNA: TGTGCCAGCAGCGTAGCTGATTTTGAGACCCAGTACTTC.

Concerning this clonotype itself: A read error may be the cause here, since a much bigger clone is one base away. The rearrangement uses TRBV20-1 and TRBJ2-5; D unresolved. Trimming removed 0 bases from V and 2 bases from J, with 10 bases in between. Germline V gives CDR1 DFQATT, CDR2 SNEGSKA (reference sequence). The CDR3 extends over 14 amino acids. The CDR3 spells CSAREGATQETQYF. The CDR3 coding sequence is TGCAGTGCTAGAGAGGGTGCAACGCAAGAGACCCAGTACTTC.

J is TRBJ2-3 and V is TRBV13; the match to TRBD2 covers 9 bases. This CDR3 contains 14 residues. Germline loops: CDR1 PRHDT, CDR2 FYEKMQ (reference sequence). V shed 2 bases and J 5 bases; nucleotides not matched to a gene: 2. For the CDR3, the DNA is TGTGCCAGCAGCTTACTAGCGGGGTTAGATACGCAGTATTTT. This translates into CASSLLAGLDTQYF.

This clonotype was observed a handful of times. As DNA, the CDR3 is TGCAGTGCTAGAGATCTAAGGCACTATGGCTACACCTTC. Translation gives CSARDLRHYGYTF. The chain combines TRBV20-1 with TRBJ1-2, with unresolved D. Germline CDR1 DFQATT, CDR2 SNEGSKA (reference sequence). This CDR3 contains 13 residues. V was pared by 0 bases and J by 3 bases, with 8 bases between.

Turning to this clonotype: One junction end does not reproduce the germline sequence, and a read error may be involved. This chain connects TRBV6-6 to TRBJ2-3, with D perhaps TRBD1 (6 bases). The CDR3 loop spans 16 amino acids. Looked up from germline, CDR1 is MNHNY and CDR2 is SVGAGI (reference sequence). The CDR3 is CASSYWRGGGTDAQYF. In DNA, the CDR3 is TGTGCCAGCAGTTACTGGCGAGGGGGTGGCACAGATGCGCAGTATTTT.

The chain couples TRBV5-1 to TRBJ1-1, with D possibly being TRBD1 (6 bases). The CDR3 spans 15 residues. CDR1 SGHRS and CDR2 YFSETQ come from the germline V gene. The V and J ends lost 4 bases and 4 bases respectively, with 17 bases between them. DNA for the CDR3: TGCGCCAGCAGCGGCACCTTAGGACAGCCCACTGAAGCTTTCTTT. This sequence encodes CASSGTLGQPTEAFF.

This clonotype was seen a handful of times. The chain is built from TRBV2 and TRBJ1-5, with 9 bases that match TRBD1. Per germline, CDR1 SNHLY and CDR2 FYNNEI. The CDR3 loop spans 15 amino acids. Losses at the gene ends were 5 bases for V and 4 bases for J; bases not matched to a gene: 6. CDR3 in amino acids: CASSSQTGGNQPQHF. CDR3 coding DNA: TGTGCCAGCAGTTCCCAGACAGGGGGTAATCAGCCCCAGCATTTT.

The chain combines TRBV3-1 with TRBJ2-3; no firm D call. Looked up from germline, CDR1 is LGHDT and CDR2 is YNNKEL (reference sequence). The length of the CDR3 is 15 residues. Trimming took off 2 bases at V and 6 bases at J, with 15 bases between the two ends. The CDR3 nucleotides are TGTGCCAGCAGCCAACCAGGCTCCCTCGGGGATACGCAGTATTTT. Its protein is CASSQPGSLGDTQYF.

The rearrangement uses TRBV7-3 and TRBJ2-3; 8 bases are a match to TRBD1. The V and J ends lost 5 bases and 6 bases, in that order; junction bases with no gene match: 10. Germline CDR1 SGHTA, CDR2 FQGTGA. CDR3 length equals 15 residues. The CDR3 protein is CASSPQGQGGDTQYF. CDR3 sequence (DNA): TGTGCCAGCAGCCCCCAAGGACAGGGCGGGGATACGCAGTATTTT.